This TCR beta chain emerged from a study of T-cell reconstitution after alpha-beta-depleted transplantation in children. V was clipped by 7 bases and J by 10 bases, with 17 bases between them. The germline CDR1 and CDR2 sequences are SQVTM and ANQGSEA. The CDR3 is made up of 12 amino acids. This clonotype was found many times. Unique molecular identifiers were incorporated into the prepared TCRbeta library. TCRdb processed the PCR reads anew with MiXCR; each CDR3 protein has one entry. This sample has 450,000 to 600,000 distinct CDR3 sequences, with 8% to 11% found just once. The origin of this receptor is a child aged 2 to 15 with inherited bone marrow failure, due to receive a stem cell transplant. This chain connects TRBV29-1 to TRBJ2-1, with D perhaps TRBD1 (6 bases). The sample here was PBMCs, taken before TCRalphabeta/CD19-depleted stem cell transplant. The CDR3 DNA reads TGCAGCGCACCCTTACAGGGTTTCGAGCAGTTCTTC. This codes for CSAPLQGFEQFF.